This is a list of T cell receptor beta chains from one sample in a study of T-cell reconstitution after alpha-beta-depleted transplantation in children. TCRdb processed the PCR reads anew with MiXCR; each CDR3 protein has one entry. The sample records approximately 150,000 distinct CDR3 sequences, around 8.8% being singletons. The sample in question was PBMCs, mostly from graft donor cells, obtained 180 days after TCRalphabeta/CD19-depleted stem cell transplant. The receptors were gathered from a female patient aged 2-9 years who had a stem cell transplant for congenital amegakaryocytic thrombocytopenia, so the T cells may come from the graft donor. CDR3s include the opening cysteine and the closing phenylalanine or tryptophan. The D gene is left open where the match is weak. Some rows mark clone size as missing; the rest say once, few, many or name a class of expanded clone.

abundance: few; len: 15; v_gene: TRBV5-1; d_gene: .; j_gene: TRBJ2-7; CDR3nt: TGCGCCAGCAGCATCCACCGGGAACCCACCTACGAGCAGTACTTC; CDR3aa: CASSIHREPTYEQYF
abundance: many; len: 15; v_gene: TRBV7-8; d_gene: .; j_gene: TRBJ2-2; CDR3nt: TGTGCCAGCAGCTTTATGGACAGGAACACCGGGGAGCTGTTTTTT; CDR3aa: CASSFMDRNTGELFF
abundance: .; len: 12; v_gene: TRBV20-1; d_gene: .; j_gene: TRBJ2-7; CDR3nt: TGCAGTGCGAAGCGGCGTACCTACGAGCAGTACTTC; CDR3aa: CSAKRRTYEQYF
abundance: many; len: 18; v_gene: TRBV7-6; d_gene: .; j_gene: TRBJ2-7; CDR3nt: TGTGCCAGCAGCTCCGAATCCAAATCCGGACACGTATCCTACGAGCAGTACTTC; CDR3aa: CASSSESKSGHVSYEQYF
abundance: .; len: 14; v_gene: TRBV12-3/TRBV12-4; d_gene: TRBD1; j_gene: TRBJ1-4; CDR3nt: TGTGCCAGCAGTGTAACAGGGGGGGATGAAAAACTGTTTTTT; CDR3aa: CASSVTGGDEKLFF
abundance: many; len: 14; v_gene: TRBV5-6; d_gene: .; j_gene: TRBJ1-3; CDR3nt: TGTGCCAGCAGCCAAATAATCCTTGGAAACACCATATATTTT; CDR3aa: CASSQIILGNTIYF
abundance: .; len: 15; v_gene: TRBV7-6; d_gene: .; j_gene: TRBJ2-5; CDR3nt: TGTGCCAGCAGCTCGGACCCTGGACCGGGGGAGACCCAGTACTTC; CDR3aa: CASSSDPGPGETQYF
abundance: many; len: 15; v_gene: TRBV5-1; d_gene: .; j_gene: TRBJ2-1; CDR3nt: TGCGCCAGCAGCTTGGGAGGGCATCCGTACAATGAGCAGTTCTTC; CDR3aa: CASSLGGHPYNEQFF
abundance: many; len: 15; v_gene: TRBV5-1; d_gene: TRBD1; j_gene: TRBJ2-7; CDR3nt: TGCGCAAGCAGCTGGATCGGGACAGGGGTCTACGAGCAGTACTTC; CDR3aa: CASSWIGTGVYEQYF
abundance: many; len: 12; v_gene: TRBV2; d_gene: .; j_gene: TRBJ2-1; CDR3nt: TGTGCCAGCCCCTACGTGGCCGGTGAGCAGTTCTTC; CDR3aa: CASPYVAGEQFF
abundance: many; len: 14; v_gene: TRBV12-3/TRBV12-4; d_gene: .; j_gene: TRBJ2-7; CDR3nt: TGTGCCAGCAGTCCGCACGGGGGTTTATACGAGCAGTACTTC; CDR3aa: CASSPHGGLYEQYF
abundance: few; len: 14; v_gene: TRBV20-1; d_gene: .; j_gene: TRBJ2-7; CDR3nt: TGCAGTGCTATTACGTTCGTCGGGGACTACGAGCAGTACTTC; CDR3aa: CSAITFVGDYEQYF
abundance: many; len: 16; v_gene: TRBV28; d_gene: .; j_gene: TRBJ2-7; CDR3nt: TGTGCCAGCAGTTTTACTATGGCAGGGCTCTCCTACGAGCAGTACTTC; CDR3aa: CASSFTMAGLSYEQYF
abundance: many; len: 14; v_gene: TRBV12-3/TRBV12-4; d_gene: .; j_gene: TRBJ1-5; CDR3nt: TGTGCCAGCAGTTTAGCGGCAAGGGGTCAGCCCCAGCATTTT; CDR3aa: CASSLAARGQPQHF
abundance: few; len: 13; v_gene: TRBV20-1; d_gene: .; j_gene: TRBJ2-7; CDR3nt: TGCAGTGCTAGCGTACTGTATTCCTACGAGCAGTACTTC; CDR3aa: CSASVLYSYEQYF
abundance: many; len: 15; v_gene: TRBV10-3; d_gene: .; j_gene: TRBJ1-2; CDR3nt: TGTGCCATCAGTGATTCGAGGGAAAAGGACTATGGCTACACCTTC; CDR3aa: CAISDSREKDYGYTF
abundance: few; len: 14; v_gene: TRBV30; d_gene: TRBD1; j_gene: TRBJ2-5; CDR3nt: TGTGCCTCTGGAAGGACAGGGTGGGGGGAGACCCAGTACTTC; CDR3aa: CASGRTGWGETQYF
abundance: many; len: 15; v_gene: TRBV7-8; d_gene: TRBD1; j_gene: TRBJ2-1; CDR3nt: TGTGCCAGCAGCGTAGACAGGGGCGCCCACAATGAGCAGTTCTTC; CDR3aa: CASSVDRGAHNEQFF
abundance: many; len: 15; v_gene: TRBV15; d_gene: .; j_gene: TRBJ1-1; CDR3nt: TGTGCCACCAGCAGAGATTGGTTCTTGAACACTGAAGCTTTCTTT; CDR3aa: CATSRDWFLNTEAFF
abundance: few; len: 15; v_gene: TRBV5-1; d_gene: .; j_gene: TRBJ1-2; CDR3nt: TGCGCCAGCAGCTTGTCCCGCCGGGGCGATGGGGGCTACACCTTC; CDR3aa: CASSLSRRGDGGYTF
abundance: .; len: 12; v_gene: TRBV20-1; d_gene: .; j_gene: TRBJ2-7; CDR3nt: TGCAGTGCTAGAGGGGGATGGTACGAGCAGTACTTC; CDR3aa: CSARGGWYEQYF
abundance: many; len: 14; v_gene: TRBV27; d_gene: TRBD2; j_gene: TRBJ2-1; CDR3nt: TGTGCCAGCAGGATAGCGGGGTACTACAATGAGCAGTTCTTC; CDR3aa: CASRIAGYYNEQFF
abundance: few; len: 16; v_gene: TRBV28; d_gene: .; j_gene: TRBJ1-6; CDR3nt: TGTGCCAGCAGTTTACTTGCAAGCTCCTATAATTCACCCCTCCACTTT; CDR3aa: CASSLLASSYNSPLHF
abundance: many; len: 13; v_gene: TRBV25-1; d_gene: .; j_gene: TRBJ2-1; CDR3nt: TGTGCCAGCAGTGAAAGGACTTGGAATGAGCAGTTCTTC; CDR3aa: CASSERTWNEQFF
abundance: many; len: 14; v_gene: TRBV6-2/TRBV6-3; d_gene: TRBD2; j_gene: TRBJ2-7; CDR3nt: TGTGCCAGCAGCTTACTAGCGGGATTGAGCGAGCAGTACTTC; CDR3aa: CASSLLAGLSEQYF
abundance: many; len: 16; v_gene: TRBV28; d_gene: TRBD1; j_gene: TRBJ2-1; CDR3nt: TGTGCCAGCAGTTTCCCGACAGGGTGGCCCTACAATGAGCAGTTCTTC; CDR3aa: CASSFPTGWPYNEQFF
abundance: many; len: 16; v_gene: TRBV15; d_gene: .; j_gene: TRBJ2-4; CDR3nt: TGTGCCACCAGCAGAGATTTGAGGGGGGCCAAAAACATTCAGTACTTC; CDR3aa: CATSRDLRGAKNIQYF
abundance: .; len: 17; v_gene: TRBV30; d_gene: .; j_gene: TRBJ1-3; CDR3nt: TGTGCCTGGAGTGTATGGTCCCGCCGGGAGAATGGAAACACCATATATTTT; CDR3aa: CAWSVWSRRENGNTIYF
abundance: few; len: 15; v_gene: TRBV28; d_gene: .; j_gene: TRBJ2-7; CDR3nt: TGTGCCAGCAGTTTATCCCGGGACTCCTACTACGAGCAGTACTTC; CDR3aa: CASSLSRDSYYEQYF
abundance: .; len: 13; v_gene: TRBV6-4; d_gene: .; j_gene: TRBJ2-3; CDR3nt: TGTGCCAGCAGTGTTTGGAGCACAGATACGCAGTATTTT; CDR3aa: CASSVWSTDTQYF
abundance: .; len: 15; v_gene: TRBV7-2; d_gene: .; j_gene: TRBJ2-1; CDR3nt: TGTGCCAGCAGCTTAGAGGGGCTCTCCTACAATGAGCAGTTCTTC; CDR3aa: CASSLEGLSYNEQFF
abundance: many; len: 14; v_gene: TRBV12-3/TRBV12-4; d_gene: .; j_gene: TRBJ2-2; CDR3nt: TGTGCCAGCAGTTTATCCGCGGGCACCGGGGAGCTGTTTTTT; CDR3aa: CASSLSAGTGELFF
abundance: few; len: 15; v_gene: TRBV12-3/TRBV12-4; d_gene: .; j_gene: TRBJ2-1; CDR3nt: TGTGCCAGCCGTATTAGGACGGGAGCCTACAATGAGCAGTTCTTC; CDR3aa: CASRIRTGAYNEQFF
abundance: few; len: 17; v_gene: TRBV19; d_gene: .; j_gene: TRBJ1-3; CDR3nt: TGTGCCAGTAGTACCGAAGACCGTTGGAGTACTGGAAACACCATATATTTT; CDR3aa: CASSTEDRWSTGNTIYF
abundance: many; len: 12; v_gene: TRBV29-1; d_gene: .; j_gene: TRBJ2-2; CDR3nt: TGCAGCGCGGGACACAACACCGGGGAGCTGTTTTTT; CDR3aa: CSAGHNTGELFF
abundance: many; len: 18; v_gene: TRBV27; d_gene: TRBD2; j_gene: TRBJ2-5; CDR3nt: TGTGCCAGCAGTTCGTCACCTCTTAGCGGGAGTCTGCCAGAGACCCAGTACTTC; CDR3aa: CASSSSPLSGSLPETQYF
abundance: .; len: 14; v_gene: TRBV18; d_gene: .; j_gene: TRBJ1-2; CDR3nt: TGTGCCAGCTCACCACCCAACATCGGGGGTGGCTACACCTTC; CDR3aa: CASSPPNIGGGYTF
abundance: .; len: 13; v_gene: TRBV7-9; d_gene: .; j_gene: TRBJ2-5; CDR3nt: TGTGCCAGCAGCCCCGAGGCAGGTGGGACCCAGTACTTC; CDR3aa: CASSPEAGGTQYF
abundance: .; len: 15; v_gene: TRBV6-5; d_gene: .; j_gene: TRBJ2-7; CDR3nt: TGTGCCAGCAGTTTCTTTGACAGATCGGGCTACGAGCAGTACTTC; CDR3aa: CASSFFDRSGYEQYF
abundance: .; len: 13; v_gene: TRBV14; d_gene: .; j_gene: TRBJ2-1; CDR3nt: TGTGCCAGCAGCCAAGTCCTCTACAATGAGCAGTTCTTC; CDR3aa: CASSQVLYNEQFF
abundance: .; len: 12; v_gene: TRBV20-1; d_gene: .; j_gene: TRBJ2-3; CDR3nt: TGCAGTGCTACCCCCAGCACAGATACGCAGTATTTT; CDR3aa: CSATPSTDTQYF
abundance: many; len: 13; v_gene: TRBV2; d_gene: .; j_gene: TRBJ2-5; CDR3nt: TGTGCCAGCAGTAAACACGATACGGAGACCCAGTACTTC; CDR3aa: CASSKHDTETQYF
abundance: few; len: 16; v_gene: TRBV4-1; d_gene: .; j_gene: TRBJ1-1; CDR3nt: TGCGCCAGCAGCCAAGATGTAACAAGGGAGGACACTGAAGCTTTCTTT; CDR3aa: CASSQDVTREDTEAFF
abundance: many; len: 16; v_gene: TRBV5-1; d_gene: TRBD2; j_gene: TRBJ2-1; CDR3nt: TGCGCCAGCAGCACCAGCCCTAGCGGGGGCCACAATGAGCAGTTCTTC; CDR3aa: CASSTSPSGGHNEQFF
abundance: .; len: 13; v_gene: TRBV7-9; d_gene: .; j_gene: TRBJ1-1; CDR3nt: TGTGCCAGCAGCCCCGGGGGGGGGTTTGAAGCTTTCTTT; CDR3aa: CASSPGGGFEAFF
abundance: many; len: 14; v_gene: TRBV12-3/TRBV12-4; d_gene: TRBD2; j_gene: TRBJ2-7; CDR3nt: TGTGCCAGCAGTAGCGGGGGGGTGTCCTACGAGCAGTACTTC; CDR3aa: CASSSGGVSYEQYF
abundance: many; len: 17; v_gene: TRBV20-1; d_gene: TRBD2; j_gene: TRBJ2-2; CDR3nt: TGCAGTGCTAGAGTCCCGACTAGCGGGAGGAGTAACGGGGAGCTGTTTTTT; CDR3aa: CSARVPTSGRSNGELFF
abundance: few; len: 15; v_gene: TRBV5-1; d_gene: .; j_gene: TRBJ2-7; CDR3nt: TGCGCCAGCAGCCCAGGGGGGCAGGTCGCCTACGAGCAGTACTTC; CDR3aa: CASSPGGQVAYEQYF
abundance: many; len: 13; v_gene: TRBV20-1; d_gene: TRBD2; j_gene: TRBJ2-5; CDR3nt: TGCAGTGCTAGAGCTGCGGGAGTTGAGACCCAGTACTTC; CDR3aa: CSARAAGVETQYF
abundance: many; len: 13; v_gene: TRBV20-1; d_gene: .; j_gene: TRBJ2-7; CDR3nt: TGCAGTGCTAGAGTCCCGGGCTCCTACGAGCAGTACTTC; CDR3aa: CSARVPGSYEQYF
abundance: many; len: 11; v_gene: TRBV6-1; d_gene: .; j_gene: TRBJ2-1; CDR3nt: TGTGCCAGCAGTGGGAGGACTGAGCAGTTCTTC; CDR3aa: CASSGRTEQFF
abundance: many; len: 20; v_gene: TRBV12-3/TRBV12-4; d_gene: TRBD1; j_gene: TRBJ2-2; CDR3nt: TGTGCCAGCAGTTTATTAGGGGGCAGAACTTGGACGAGAAACACCGGGGAGCTGTTTTTT; CDR3aa: CASSLLGGRTWTRNTGELFF
abundance: many; len: 16; v_gene: TRBV2; d_gene: TRBD1; j_gene: TRBJ2-3; CDR3nt: TGTGCCAGCACTGGAGAGGGACAGGGGTCGACAGATACGCAGTATTTT; CDR3aa: CASTGEGQGSTDTQYF
abundance: .; len: 16; v_gene: TRBV11-3; d_gene: TRBD2; j_gene: TRBJ2-1; CDR3nt: TGTGCCAGCAGCTTAACAGCGGGAGCCTCTTACAATGAGCAGTTCTTC; CDR3aa: CASSLTAGASYNEQFF
abundance: few; len: 15; v_gene: TRBV7-9; d_gene: .; j_gene: TRBJ2-1; CDR3nt: TGTGCCAGCAGCTCGGTCCGGACAGACGGTAATGAGCAGTTCTTC; CDR3aa: CASSSVRTDGNEQFF
abundance: many; len: 13; v_gene: TRBV30; d_gene: TRBD1; j_gene: TRBJ1-5; CDR3nt: TGTGCCTGGGCCCGACAGGGAAATCAGCCCCAGCATTTT; CDR3aa: CAWARQGNQPQHF
abundance: few; len: 11; v_gene: TRBV12-3/TRBV12-4; d_gene: .; j_gene: TRBJ2-1; CDR3nt: TGTGCCAGCAGGACCTCCGGGGAGCAGTTCTTC; CDR3aa: CASRTSGEQFF
abundance: .; len: 11; v_gene: TRBV20-1; d_gene: .; j_gene: TRBJ2-5; CDR3nt: TGCAGTGCTAGCCCTAAAGAGACCCAGTACTTC; CDR3aa: CSASPKETQYF
abundance: many; len: 15; v_gene: TRBV5-1; d_gene: .; j_gene: TRBJ2-7; CDR3nt: TGCGCCAGCAGCTTGGGTGGGGAAATCTCCTACGAGCAGTACTTC; CDR3aa: CASSLGGEISYEQYF
abundance: many; len: 17; v_gene: TRBV20-1; d_gene: .; j_gene: TRBJ2-1; CDR3nt: TGCAGTGCTAGAGCTACGGGAGCGACCAGCTCCTACAATGAGCAGTTCTTC; CDR3aa: CSARATGATSSYNEQFF